This is a list of T cell receptor beta chains from one sample in a study of neurological immune-mediated disorders. TCRdb passed the 5' RACE reads through MiXCR, listing each CDR3 protein once. The table has under 80,000 distinct CDR3 sequences, over 12% seen once; the top ten hold around 6.8%. Sequenced input: PBMCs. These receptor sequences come from a woman between 50 and 59 years old in good health. Both conserved end residues are part of each CDR3. The order of the fields is V gene, CDR3 length, J gene, CDR3 protein.

TRBV5-1	15	TRBJ2-1	CASSSRQPAYNEQFF
TRBV3-1	14	TRBJ1-1	CASSQTNTNTEAFF
TRBV29-1	14	TRBJ2-2	CSVDGLGVTGELFF
TRBV7-2	18	TRBJ2-2	CASSSGATSGGHTGELFF
TRBV5-1	16	TRBJ1-4	CASSSDPGTGVSELFF
TRBV9	15	TRBJ1-1	CASSPAGWSGTEAFF
TRBV5-1	16	TRBJ2-1	CASSTLERGDGHEQFF
TRBV12-3/TRBV12-4	12	TRBJ1-1	CASSLRTGPAFF
TRBV12-3/TRBV12-4	13	NA	CASSPPPGWPQYF
TRBV5-1	15	TRBJ2-1	CASSLETTSGSFAFF
TRBV5-1	15	TRBJ2-1	CASETGGGSYNEQFF
TRBV5-1	16	TRBJ2-1	CASSVTGTSVEVEQFF
TRBV6-2/TRBV6-3	15	TRBJ1-1	CASSYSRRIGTEAFF
TRBV28	13	TRBJ2-4	CASSLQGENIQYF
TRBV20-1	16	TRBJ1-2	CSARLRGQGAAYGYTF
TRBV7-8	13	TRBJ1-6	CASRSSQNSPLHF
TRBV7-3	15	TRBJ2-1	CASSSSVLKGNEQFF
TRBV18	13	TRBJ1-2	CASSRQGDYGYTF
TRBV6-5	14	TRBJ2-1	CASRFGGIWDEQFF
TRBV5-1	12	TRBJ1-2	CASSPDRGLYTF
TRBV5-1	14	TRBJ1-2	CASSLTLVGHGYTF
TRBV28	14	TRBJ2-6	CASHRTGGANVLTF
TRBV12-3/TRBV12-4	16	TRBJ2-5	CASSEGLATYQETQYF
TRBV5-1	17	TRBJ2-3	CASSSRRGVTSTDTQYF
TRBV7-9	15	TRBJ2-2	CASSFTPEVTGELFF
TRBV7-9	17	TRBJ2-3	CASSSLLRTGDMDTQYF
TRBV5-1	15	TRBJ2-3	CASSDSSGSTDTQYF
TRBV5-4	14	TRBJ2-1	CASSAALVFNEQFF
TRBV20-1	11	TRBJ2-5	CSASHQETQYF
TRBV15	16	TRBJ1-4	CATSYGTLATNEKLFF
TRBV2	17	TRBJ2-7	CASSHLRTRVISYEQYF
TRBV5-6	12	TRBJ1-1	CASSQGTPEAFF
TRBV7-2	15	TRBJ2-5	CASSRAGGPWETQYF